This entry describes one T cell receptor beta chain. Its antigen remains unidentified. Qualities for individual bases were not recorded, and no much larger clone is one base off. Clipping removes 10 bases from V and 3 bases from J, with 10 as the unmatched junction base count. The CDR3 measures 15 amino acids from cysteine to phenylalanine. Here the CDR3 DNA is all that survives: 45 bases in frame from base 1. From the germline V gene, CDR1 is MNHEY and CDR2 is SVGAGI. This specimen comes from a study of blood T cell repertoires in COVID-19 (dated by TCRdb to 2019 to 2021). Background for the entire study: Samples covering the acute and convalescent phases of COVID-19 were provided by collaborators in the United States, Italy and Spain. Where HLA class I and class II types were available, the types were taken from metadata supplied by the sample provider, not from assay-based typing. The samples were drawn from the first 160 participants of the ongoing ImmuneRACE study and from over a thousand subjects provided by 6 global collaborators. The repertoires were released in a freely available public database meant as a resource for research on the immune response to SARS-CoV-2. The material from the prospective study consisted of cDNA or gDNA derived from T cells, B-cell-depleted T cells, or PBMCs. The dataset comprised deeply sampled blood TCRbeta repertoires from subjects exposed to, actively infected with, or recovered from COVID-19. Nearly every sample came with metadata listing a de-identified subject ID, COVID-19 status, age in years and sex.

Each collaborating institution followed its own protocols to collect whole blood in K2EDTA tubes. Collaborator samples were shipped for TCRbeta analysis as frozen whole blood, isolated PBMCs, or DNA extracted from either sample type. General conclusions and limits of the study: The amount of clinical and demographic metadata varied by source and participant and was provided uncurated.

TCRbeta CDR3 regions were amplified from genomic DNA using the immunoSEQ Assay, a bias-controlled multiplex PCR. The authors processed their data as follows. The number of nucleated cells in each sample was estimated from the amplification of reference gene primers within the assay. Sequence reads were collapsed and filtered to measure the absolute abundance of every unique TCRbeta CDR3 rearrangement. Productive Simpson clonality was computed per sample as the square root of Simpson's diversity index over productive rearrangements. TCRdb provides this immuneACCESS table in a form limited to in-frame rearrangements. Some clones are lacking; in checked studies, under half of them reflect an unresolved V gene, and why the rest are absent is not known. That table is the source of V, J and clone size, and D and trimming were worked out from the DNA. The sample contains 250,000 to 300,000 clones, roughly 88% of them found a single time. The ten largest make up about 3% of the sample.

The chain uses TRBV6-5 and TRBJ1-3; the central 9 bases match TRBD1. The receptor was isolated from a woman between 25 and 40 years old with active or convalescent COVID-19. Sequencing was performed on peripheral blood. Here is the DNA: TGTGCCACTTTTTCCGGGACAGGGTATGGAAACACCATATATTTT. Its protein reads: CATFSGTGYGNTIYF.